This T cell receptor (beta chain) was recorded in a study of early T cells in non-severe SARS-CoV-2 infection. About the study: Unpaired chains resulted from sequencing bulk RNA of unsorted whole blood. Study results and limitations: The study's VDJdb matching favored anti-spike CD8 responses and missed private and CD4 specificities.

The TCR library protocol was used to attach unique molecular identifiers. These identifiers were attached to individual cDNA molecules. One entry per CDR3 protein results from TCRdb running MiXCR on the 5' RACE reads. The table shows some 38,000 distinct CDR3 sequences, with 5.3% occurring only once. Note on this clonotype: Its antigen is unidentified.

The CDR3 extends over 15 amino acids. V trimming: 1 base; J trimming: 4 bases; junction bases outside the gene matches: 5. Germline V gene data show CDR1 as SEHNR and CDR2 as FQNEAQ (reference sequence). Material for sequencing was whole blood. This sequence was found in an adult who was a healthcare worker with PCR-confirmed SARS-CoV-2 infection or an uninfected control (not recorded which). The chain combines TRBV7-9 with TRBJ1-2; 8 bases match TRBD1. CDR3 loop: CASSLVLTGGYGYTF. In DNA, the CDR3 is TGTGCCAGCAGCTTAGTGCTCACAGGGGGCTATGGCTACACCTTC.